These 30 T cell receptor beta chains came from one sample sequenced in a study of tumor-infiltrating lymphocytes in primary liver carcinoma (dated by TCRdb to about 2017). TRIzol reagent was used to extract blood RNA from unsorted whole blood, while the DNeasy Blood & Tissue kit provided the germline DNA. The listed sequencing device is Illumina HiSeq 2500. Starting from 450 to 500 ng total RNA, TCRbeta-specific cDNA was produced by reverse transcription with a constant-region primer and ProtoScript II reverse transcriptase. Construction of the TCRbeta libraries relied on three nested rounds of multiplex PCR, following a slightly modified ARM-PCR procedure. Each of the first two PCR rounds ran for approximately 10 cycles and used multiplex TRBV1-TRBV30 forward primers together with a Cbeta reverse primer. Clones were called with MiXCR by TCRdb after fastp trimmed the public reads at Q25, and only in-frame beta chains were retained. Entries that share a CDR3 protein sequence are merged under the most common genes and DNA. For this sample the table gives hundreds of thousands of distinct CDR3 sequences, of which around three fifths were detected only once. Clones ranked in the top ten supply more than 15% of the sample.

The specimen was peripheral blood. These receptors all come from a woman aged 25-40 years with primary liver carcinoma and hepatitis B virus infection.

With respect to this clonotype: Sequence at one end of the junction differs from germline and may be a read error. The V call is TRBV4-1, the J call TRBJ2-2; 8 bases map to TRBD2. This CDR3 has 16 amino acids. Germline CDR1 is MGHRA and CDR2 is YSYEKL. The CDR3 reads CASSQDEVATSGGLFF. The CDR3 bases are TGCGCCAGCAGCCAGGATGAAGTGGCGACCAGCGGGGGGCTGTTTTTT.

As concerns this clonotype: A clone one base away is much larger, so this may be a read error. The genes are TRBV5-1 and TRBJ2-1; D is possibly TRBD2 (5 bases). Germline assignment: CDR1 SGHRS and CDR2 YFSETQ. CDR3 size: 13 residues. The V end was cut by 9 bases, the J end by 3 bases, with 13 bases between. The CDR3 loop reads CAIASGDYNEQFF. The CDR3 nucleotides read TGCGCCATCGCCAGCGGCGACTACAATGAGCAGTTCTTC. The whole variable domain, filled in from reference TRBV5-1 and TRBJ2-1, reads KAGVTQTPRYLIKTRGQQVTLSCSPISGHRSVSWYQQTPGQGLQFLFEYFSETQRNKGNFPGRFSGRQFSNSRSEMNVSTLELGDSALYLCAIASGDYNEQFFGPGTRLTVL.

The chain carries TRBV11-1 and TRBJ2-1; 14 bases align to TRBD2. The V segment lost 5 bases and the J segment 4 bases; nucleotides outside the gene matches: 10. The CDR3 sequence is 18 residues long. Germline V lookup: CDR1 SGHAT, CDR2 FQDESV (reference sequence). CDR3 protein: CASSQPGLAGASYNEQFF. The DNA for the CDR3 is TGTGCCAGCAGCCAACCGGGACTAGCGGGAGCTTCATACAATGAGCAGTTCTTC.

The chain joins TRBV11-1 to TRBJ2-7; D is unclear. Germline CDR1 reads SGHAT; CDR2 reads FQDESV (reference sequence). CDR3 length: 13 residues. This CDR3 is CANSLGYLHEQYF. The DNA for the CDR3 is TGTGCAAACAGCTTAGGGTACCTCCACGAGCAGTACTTC.

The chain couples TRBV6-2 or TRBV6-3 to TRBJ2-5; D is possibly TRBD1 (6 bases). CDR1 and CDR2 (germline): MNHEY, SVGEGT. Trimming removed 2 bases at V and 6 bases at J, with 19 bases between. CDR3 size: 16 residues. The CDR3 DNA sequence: TGTGCCAGCAGTTACCATACAGGGAATAGCAGGAAGACCCAGTACTTC. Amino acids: CASSYHTGNSRKTQYF.

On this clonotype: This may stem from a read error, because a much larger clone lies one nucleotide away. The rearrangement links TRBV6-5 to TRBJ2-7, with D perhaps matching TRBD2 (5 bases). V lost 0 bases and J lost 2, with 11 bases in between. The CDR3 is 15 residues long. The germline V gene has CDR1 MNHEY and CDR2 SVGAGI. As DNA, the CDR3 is TGTGCCAGCAGTTACTCTACGGGATGGGCCTACGAGCAGTACTTC. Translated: CASSYSTGWAYEQYF.

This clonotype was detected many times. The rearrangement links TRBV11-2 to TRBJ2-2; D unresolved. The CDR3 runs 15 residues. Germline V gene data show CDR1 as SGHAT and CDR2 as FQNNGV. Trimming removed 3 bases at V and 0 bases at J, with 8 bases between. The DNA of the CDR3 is TGTGCCAGCAGCTTTGGGCTAACGAACACCGGGGAGCTGTTTTTT. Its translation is CASSFGLTNTGELFF. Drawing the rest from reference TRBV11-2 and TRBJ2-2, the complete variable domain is EAGVAQSPRYKIIEKRQSVAFWCNPISGHATLYWYQQILGQGPKLLIQFQNNGVVDDSQLPKDRFSAERLKGVDSTLKIQPAKLEDSAVYLCASSFGLTNTGELFFGEGSRLTVL.

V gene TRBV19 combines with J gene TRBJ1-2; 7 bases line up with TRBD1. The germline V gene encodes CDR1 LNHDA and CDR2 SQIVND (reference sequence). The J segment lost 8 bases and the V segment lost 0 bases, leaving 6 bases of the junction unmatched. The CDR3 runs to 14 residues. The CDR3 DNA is TGTGCCAGTAGTATAGATCGGGGGACAGACGGCTACACCTTC. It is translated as CASSIDRGTDGYTF. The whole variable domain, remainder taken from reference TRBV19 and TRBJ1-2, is DGGITQSPKYLFRKEGQNVTLSCEQNLNHDAMYWYRQDPGQGLRLIYYSQIVNDFQKGDIAEGYSVSREKKESFPLTVTSAQKNPTAFYLCASSIDRGTDGYTFGSGTRLTVV.

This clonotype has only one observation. Here the CDR3 reads CASSYSRALRSGANVLTF. CDR3 in DNA: TGTGCCAGCAGTTACTCGAGGGCACTCCGATCTGGGGCCAACGTCCTGACTTTC. This chain uses TRBV6-6 with TRBJ2-6; tentative D call: TRBD2 (5 bases). CDR1 MNHNY and CDR2 SVGAGI come from the germline V gene (reference sequence). The V end lost 0 bases, the J end lost 1 base, and 13 bases lay between the germline ends. This CDR3 is built from 18 residues.

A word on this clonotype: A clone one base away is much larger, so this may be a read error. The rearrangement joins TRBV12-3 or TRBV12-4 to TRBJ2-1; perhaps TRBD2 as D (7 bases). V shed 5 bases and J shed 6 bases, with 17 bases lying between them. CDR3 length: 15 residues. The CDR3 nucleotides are TGTGCCAGCAGTCTAAGGGGAGGGGGGGTCAATGAGCAGTTCTTC. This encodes CASSLRGGGVNEQFF.

Here the CDR3 DNA reads TGTGCCAGCAGCAACGCCTTACAGGGGGCGGCAGATACGCAGTATTTT. This sequence encodes CASSNALQGAADTQYF. V gene TRBV21-1 combines with J gene TRBJ2-3; TRBD1 is the table's D call and was not checked against the DNA. TRBV21-1 is deemed a pseudogene. CDR3 length equals 16 residues.

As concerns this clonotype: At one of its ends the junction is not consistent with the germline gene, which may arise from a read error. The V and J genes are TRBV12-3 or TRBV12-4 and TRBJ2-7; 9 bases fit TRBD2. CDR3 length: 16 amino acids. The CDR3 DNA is TGTACCAGCAGTAGGTATAGCGGGAGCGTCTCTTACGAGCAGTACTTC. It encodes CTSSRYSGSVSYEQYF.

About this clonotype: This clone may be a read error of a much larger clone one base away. CDR3 coding DNA: TGTGCCAGCGGCCGCGCCCGACAGGGCGAGGGGAACACTGAAGCTTTCTTT. This codes for CASGRARQGEGNTEAFF. The chain carries TRBV6-5 and TRBJ1-1; TRBD1 matches at 7 bases. CDR3 length equals 17 residues. Germline CDR1 and CDR2: MNHEY and SVGAGI. J lost 1 base, V lost 8 bases, and 16 bases had no gene match.

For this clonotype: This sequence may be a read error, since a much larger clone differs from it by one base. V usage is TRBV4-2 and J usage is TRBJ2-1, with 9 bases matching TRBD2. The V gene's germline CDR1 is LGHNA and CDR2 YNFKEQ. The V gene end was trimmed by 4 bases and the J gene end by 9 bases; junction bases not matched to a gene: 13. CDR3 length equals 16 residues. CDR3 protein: CASSRKREAPGSEQFF. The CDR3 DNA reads TGTGCCAGCAGCCGTAAGCGGGAGGCCCCTGGCAGTGAGCAGTTCTTC.

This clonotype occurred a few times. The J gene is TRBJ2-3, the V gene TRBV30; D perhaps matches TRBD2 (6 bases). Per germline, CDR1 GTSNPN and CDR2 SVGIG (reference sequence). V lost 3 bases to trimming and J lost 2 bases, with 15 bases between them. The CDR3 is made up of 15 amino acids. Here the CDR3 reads CAWRDRTKITDTQYF. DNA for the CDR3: TGTGCCTGGAGGGACCGGACTAAGATCACAGATACGCAGTATTTT.

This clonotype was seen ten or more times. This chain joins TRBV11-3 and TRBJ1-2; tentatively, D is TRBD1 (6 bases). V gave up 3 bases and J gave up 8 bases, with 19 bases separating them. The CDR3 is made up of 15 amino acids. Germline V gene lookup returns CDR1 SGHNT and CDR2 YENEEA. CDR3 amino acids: CASSFHKDSPWGYTF. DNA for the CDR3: TGTGCCAGCAGCTTTCATAAGGACAGCCCTTGGGGCTACACCTTC.

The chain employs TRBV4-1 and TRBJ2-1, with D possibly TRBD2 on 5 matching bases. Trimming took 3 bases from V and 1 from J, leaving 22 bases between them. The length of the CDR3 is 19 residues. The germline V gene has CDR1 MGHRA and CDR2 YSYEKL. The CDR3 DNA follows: TGCGCCAGCAGCCAGGGAGCCGTTCAAGGCAGGCGATCCTACAATGAGCAGTTCTTC. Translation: CASSQGAVQGRRSYNEQFF.

CDR3 amino acids: CASSLHTRGYYEQYF. DNA of the CDR3: TGTGCCAGCAGCTTACATACTAGAGGGTACTACGAGCAGTACTTC. The V and J genes are TRBV11-2 and TRBJ2-7; D may be TRBD2 (5 bases). Germline values: CDR1 SGHAT, CDR2 FQNNGV. V was shortened by 2 bases and J by 3 bases, with 14 bases between the two germline ends. The CDR3 loop spans 15 amino acids.

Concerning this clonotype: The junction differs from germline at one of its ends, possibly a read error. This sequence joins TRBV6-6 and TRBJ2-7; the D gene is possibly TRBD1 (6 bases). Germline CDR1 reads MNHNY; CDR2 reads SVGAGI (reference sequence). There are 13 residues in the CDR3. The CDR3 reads CASSYWGLDVQYF. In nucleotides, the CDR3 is TGTGCCAGCAGCTACTGGGGGCTTGACGTGCAGTACTTC.

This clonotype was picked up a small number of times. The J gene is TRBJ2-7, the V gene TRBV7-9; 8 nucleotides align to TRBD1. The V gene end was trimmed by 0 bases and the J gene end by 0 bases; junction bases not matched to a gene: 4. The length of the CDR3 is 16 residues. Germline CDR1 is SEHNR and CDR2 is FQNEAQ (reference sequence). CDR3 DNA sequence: TGTGCCAGCAGCTTAGCGACAGGGGATGGCTCCTACGAGCAGTACTTC. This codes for CASSLATGDGSYEQYF.

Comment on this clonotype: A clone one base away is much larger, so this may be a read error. The CDR3 nucleotides are TGTGCCAACAGTTTAGGGGATTGGGAGACCCAGTACTTC. Residues: CANSLGDWETQYF. The rearrangement links TRBV12-3 or TRBV12-4 to TRBJ2-5; the D gene is possibly TRBD1 (5 bases). The CDR3 is 13 residues long.

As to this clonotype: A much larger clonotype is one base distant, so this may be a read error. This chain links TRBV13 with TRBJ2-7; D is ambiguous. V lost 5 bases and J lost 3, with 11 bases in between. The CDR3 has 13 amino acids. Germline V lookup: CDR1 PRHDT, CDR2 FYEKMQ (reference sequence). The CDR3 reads CASSPPPVYEQYF. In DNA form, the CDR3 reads TGTGCCAGCAGCCCACCGCCCGTCTACGAGCAGTACTTC.

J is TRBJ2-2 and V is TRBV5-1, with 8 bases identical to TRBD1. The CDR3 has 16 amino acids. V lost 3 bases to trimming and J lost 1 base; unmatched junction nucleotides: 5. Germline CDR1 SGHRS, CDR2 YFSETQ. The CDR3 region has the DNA TGCGCCAGCAGCTCCTTTGGGACAGGGAACACCGGGGAGCTGTTTTTT. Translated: CASSSFGTGNTGELFF. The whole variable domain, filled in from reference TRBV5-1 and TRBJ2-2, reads KAGVTQTPRYLIKTRGQQVTLSCSPISGHRSVSWYQQTPGQGLQFLFEYFSETQRNKGNFPGRFSGRQFSNSRSEMNVSTLELGDSALYLCASSSFGTGNTGELFFGEGSRLTVL.

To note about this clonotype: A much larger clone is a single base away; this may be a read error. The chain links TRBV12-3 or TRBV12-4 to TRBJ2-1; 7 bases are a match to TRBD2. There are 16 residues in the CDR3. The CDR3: CTSSPPWASGYNEQFF. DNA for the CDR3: TGTACCAGCAGTCCCCCCTGGGCTAGCGGTTACAATGAGCAGTTCTTC.

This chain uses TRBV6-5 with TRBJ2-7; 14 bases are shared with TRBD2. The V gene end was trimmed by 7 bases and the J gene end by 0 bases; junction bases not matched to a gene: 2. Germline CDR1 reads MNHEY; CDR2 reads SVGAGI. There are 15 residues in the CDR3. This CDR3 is CASKGTSGSSYEQYF. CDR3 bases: TGTGCCAGCAAAGGGACTAGCGGGAGCTCCTACGAGCAGTACTTC.

In nucleotides, the CDR3 is TGTGCCAACAGACGAGAGGGGTGGGATGGCTACACCTTC. It is translated as CANRREGWDGYTF. This rearrangement joins TRBV6-5 to TRBJ1-2; weak D call: TRBD1 (5 bases). This CDR3 is built from 13 residues. V lost 10 bases to trimming and J lost 6 bases, with 18 bases between them. The germline gives CDR1 MNHEY, CDR2 SVGAGI.

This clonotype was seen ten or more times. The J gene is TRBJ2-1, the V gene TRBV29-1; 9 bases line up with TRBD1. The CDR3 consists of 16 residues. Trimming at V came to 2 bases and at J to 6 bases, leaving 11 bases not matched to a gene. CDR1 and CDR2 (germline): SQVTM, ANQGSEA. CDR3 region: CSVEWYGGDRANEQFF. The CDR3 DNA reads TGCAGCGTTGAATGGTACGGTGGGGACAGGGCCAATGAGCAGTTCTTC.

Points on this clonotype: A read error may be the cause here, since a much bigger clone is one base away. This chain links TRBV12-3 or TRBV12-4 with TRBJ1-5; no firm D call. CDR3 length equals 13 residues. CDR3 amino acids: CAISFGSGWPQHF. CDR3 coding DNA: TGTGCCATCAGTTTTGGTTCTGGGTGGCCCCAGCATTTT.

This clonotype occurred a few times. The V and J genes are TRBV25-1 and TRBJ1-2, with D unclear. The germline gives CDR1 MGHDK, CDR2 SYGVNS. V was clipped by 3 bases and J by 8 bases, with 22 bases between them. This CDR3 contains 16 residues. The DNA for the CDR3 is TGTGCCAGCAGTGACTCAAGGCTCGCGGGTACCCAAGGCTACACCTTC. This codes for CASSDSRLAGTQGYTF.

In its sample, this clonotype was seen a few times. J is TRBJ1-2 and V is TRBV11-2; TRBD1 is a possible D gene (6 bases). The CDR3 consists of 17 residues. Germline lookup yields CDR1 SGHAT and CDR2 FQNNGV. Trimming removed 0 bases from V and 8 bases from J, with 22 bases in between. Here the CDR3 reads CASSLDLRRGGAKGYTF. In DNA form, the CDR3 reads TGTGCCAGCAGCTTAGATCTAAGGCGCGGGGGCGCTAAGGGCTACACCTTC.